The 8 T cell receptor beta chains in this list originate from one sample, sequenced in a study of cytomegalovirus exposure and HLA in healthy donors. The PCR employed 60 Vbeta primers together with 13 Jbeta primers. Using immunoSEQ multiplex PCR, the repertoire was profiled, and TCRdb retains in-frame clones only, with some absent. Here the sample spans approximately 150,000 clones, about 80% being singletons. Sequenced input: PBMCs. These receptors were taken from a woman in her thirties or forties in good health and CMV-seronegative.

This clone was counted a few times. This chain links TRBV7-9 with TRBJ2-6; possibly TRBD2 for D (5 bases). V lost 4 bases and J 0 bases, leaving 10 bases between the germline ends. The length of the CDR3 is 16 residues. Looked up from germline, CDR1 is SEHNR and CDR2 is FQNEAQ (reference sequence). The CDR3 DNA reads TGTGCCAGCAGCTCCGAGACTACCTCTGGGGCCAACGTCCTGACTTTC. It specifies CASSSETTSGANVLTF.

This chain links TRBV7-2 with TRBJ2-7; tentative D call: TRBD1 (6 bases). Trimming left V 6 bases short and J 0 bases short, with 9 bases between. The CDR3 sequence is 13 residues long. CDR1 is SGHTA, CDR2 FQGNSA, per germline. The CDR3 loop reads CASSQGTSYEQYF. The CDR3 nucleotides read TGTGCCAGCAGTCAGGGGACCTCCTACGAGCAGTACTTC. The full variable domain, completed using reference TRBV7-2 and TRBJ2-7, is GAGVSQSPSNKVTEKGKDVELRCDPISGHTALYWYRQSLGQGLEFLIYFQGNSAPDKSGLPSDRFSAERTGGSVSTLTIQRTQQEDSAVYLCASSQGTSYEQYFGPGTRLTVT.

This clone was seen a handful of times. The chain combines TRBV19 with TRBJ2-1; 10 bases agree with TRBD1. In germline, CDR1 is LNHDA, CDR2 SQIVND (reference sequence). J lost 9 bases, V lost 9 bases, and 11 bases had no gene match. This CDR3 is 14 amino acids long. The CDR3 loop reads CASWGQGYSSEQFF. Here the CDR3 DNA reads TGTGCCAGCTGGGGACAGGGGTATTCGAGTGAGCAGTTCTTC.

This clone appeared once. The V gene is TRBV7-9, the J gene TRBJ2-1; the D gene is possibly TRBD2 (5 bases). V lost 5 bases to trimming and J lost 1 base, with 12 bases between them. The CDR3 extends over 15 amino acids. The germline V gene has CDR1 SEHNR and CDR2 FQNEAQ (reference sequence). The CDR3 protein is CASSTRVSSYNEQFF. Written as DNA, the CDR3 is TGTGCCAGCAGCACGCGGGTATCATCCTACAATGAGCAGTTCTTC.

CDR3 bases: TGTGCCAGCAGTTTATCCCGGAGGGAGAAAGAGACCCAGTACTTC. It encodes CASSLSRREKETQYF. The chain links TRBV28 to TRBJ2-5; weak D call: TRBD2 (6 bases). CDR3 length equals 15 residues. V lost 1 base, J lost 3 bases, and 12 bases lay in between. Germline lookup yields CDR1 MDHEN and CDR2 SYDVKM.

The rearrangement joins TRBV18 to TRBJ2-7; TRBD1 matches 8 bases. The V and J ends lost 5 bases and 3 bases, in that order; junction bases with no gene match: 6. Germline V CDR1 and CDR2: KGHSH, LQKENI. The CDR3 sequence is 14 residues long. CDR3 bases: TGTGCCAGCTCAGAGGACAGGGTCGGCTACGAGCAGTACTTC. It yields the protein CASSEDRVGYEQYF. Full variable domain (missing parts from reference TRBV18 and TRBJ2-7): NAGVMQNPRHLVRRRGQEARLRCSPMKGHSHVYWYRQLPEEGLKFMVYLQKENIIDESGMPKERFSAEFPKEGPSILRIQQVVRGDSAAYFCASSEDRVGYEQYFGPGTRLTVT.

The rearrangement joins TRBV5-4 to TRBJ1-2, with 7 nucleotides matching TRBD1. The CDR3 has 15 amino acids. J was trimmed by 8 bases and V by 0 bases; bases with no gene match: 10. Germline CDR1 and CDR2: SGHNT and YYREEE (reference sequence). CDR3 bases: TGTGCCAGCAGCTTGGGGAACCTACAGGGGAACGGCTACACCTTC. This encodes CASSLGNLQGNGYTF.

The chain recombines TRBV2 with TRBJ1-3; D perhaps matches TRBD1 (5 bases). This CDR3 is 14 amino acids long. Germline CDR1 is SNHLY and CDR2 is FYNNEI. V was trimmed by 6 bases and J by 0 bases, leaving 9 bases between them. DNA for the CDR3: TGTGCCAGCAGAGACGGACACTCTGGAAACACCATATATTTT. Amino acid sequence: CASRDGHSGNTIYF.